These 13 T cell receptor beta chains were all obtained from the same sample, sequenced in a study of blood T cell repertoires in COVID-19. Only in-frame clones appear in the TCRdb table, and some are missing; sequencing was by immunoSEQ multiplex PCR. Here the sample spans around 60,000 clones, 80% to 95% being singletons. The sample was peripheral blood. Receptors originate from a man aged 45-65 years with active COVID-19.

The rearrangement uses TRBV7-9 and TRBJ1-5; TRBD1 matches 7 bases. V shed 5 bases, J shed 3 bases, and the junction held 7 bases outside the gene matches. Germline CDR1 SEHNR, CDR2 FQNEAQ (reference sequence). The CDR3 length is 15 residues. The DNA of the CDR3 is TGTGCCAGCAGCCAGGGGGACTGGGACAATCAGCCCCAGCATTTT. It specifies CASSQGDWDNQPQHF.

This chain's CDR3 is CASSRTWEGYNEQFF. The CDR3 DNA reads TGTGCCAGCAGTCGAACCTGGGAGGGATACAATGAGCAGTTCTTC. The chain recombines TRBV6-4 with TRBJ2-1; 7 bases map to TRBD2. V lost 5 bases to trimming and J lost 4 bases; unmatched junction nucleotides: 8. Germline V gene data show CDR1 as MRHNA and CDR2 as SNTAGT. This CDR3 has 15 amino acids.

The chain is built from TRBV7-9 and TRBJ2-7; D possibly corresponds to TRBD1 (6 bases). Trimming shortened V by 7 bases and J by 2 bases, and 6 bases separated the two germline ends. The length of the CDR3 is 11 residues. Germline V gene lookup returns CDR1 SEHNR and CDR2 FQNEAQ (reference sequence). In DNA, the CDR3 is TGTGCCAGCACAGGGGCCTACGAGCAGTACTTC. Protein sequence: CASTGAYEQYF.

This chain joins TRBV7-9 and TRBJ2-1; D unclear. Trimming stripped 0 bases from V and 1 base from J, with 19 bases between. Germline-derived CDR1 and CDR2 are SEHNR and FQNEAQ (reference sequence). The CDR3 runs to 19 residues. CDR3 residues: CASSLAIALVEQSYNEQFF. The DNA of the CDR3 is TGTGCCAGCAGCTTAGCGATCGCGCTAGTGGAGCAGTCCTACAATGAGCAGTTCTTC. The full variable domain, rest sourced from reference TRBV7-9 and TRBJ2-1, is DTGVSQNPRHKITKRGQNVTFRCDPISEHNRLYWYRQTLGQGPEFLTYFQNEAQLEKSRLLSDRFSAERPKGSFSTLEIQRTEQGDSAMYLCASSLAIALVEQSYNEQFFGPGTRLTVL.

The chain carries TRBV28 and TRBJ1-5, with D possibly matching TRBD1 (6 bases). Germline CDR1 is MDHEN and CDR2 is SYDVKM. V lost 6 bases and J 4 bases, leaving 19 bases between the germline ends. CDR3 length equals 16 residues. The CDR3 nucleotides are TGTGCCAGCAGGTATTTGACAGGTTCCCTTAATCAGCCCCAGCATTTT. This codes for CASRYLTGSLNQPQHF.

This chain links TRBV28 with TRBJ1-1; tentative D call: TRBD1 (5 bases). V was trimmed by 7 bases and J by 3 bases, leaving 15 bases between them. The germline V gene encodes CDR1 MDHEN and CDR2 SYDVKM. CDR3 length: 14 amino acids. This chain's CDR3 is CASTVAGKDTEAFF. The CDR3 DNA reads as TGTGCCAGCACAGTCGCAGGGAAGGACACTGAAGCTTTCTTT.

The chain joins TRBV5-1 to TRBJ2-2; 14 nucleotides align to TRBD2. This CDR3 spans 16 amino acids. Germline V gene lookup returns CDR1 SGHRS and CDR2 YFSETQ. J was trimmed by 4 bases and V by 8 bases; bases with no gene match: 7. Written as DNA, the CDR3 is TGCGCCAGTCTCGGGACTAGCGGGAGTAGCACCGGGGAGCTGTTTTTT. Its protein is CASLGTSGSSTGELFF.

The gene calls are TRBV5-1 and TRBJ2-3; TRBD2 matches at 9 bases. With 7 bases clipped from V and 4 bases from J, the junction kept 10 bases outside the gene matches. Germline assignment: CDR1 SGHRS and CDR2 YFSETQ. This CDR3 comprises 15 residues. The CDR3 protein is CASLLGGGASDTQYF. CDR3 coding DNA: TGCGCCAGCTTGTTGGGCGGGGGGGCCTCAGATACGCAGTATTTT.

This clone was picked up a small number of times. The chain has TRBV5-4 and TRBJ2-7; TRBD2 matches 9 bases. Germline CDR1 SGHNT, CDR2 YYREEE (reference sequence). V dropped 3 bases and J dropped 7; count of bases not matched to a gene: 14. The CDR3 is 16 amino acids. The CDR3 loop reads CASSSPPSGGQREQYF. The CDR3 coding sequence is TGTGCCAGCAGCTCCCCCCCGAGCGGGGGGCAGAGGGAGCAGTACTTC.

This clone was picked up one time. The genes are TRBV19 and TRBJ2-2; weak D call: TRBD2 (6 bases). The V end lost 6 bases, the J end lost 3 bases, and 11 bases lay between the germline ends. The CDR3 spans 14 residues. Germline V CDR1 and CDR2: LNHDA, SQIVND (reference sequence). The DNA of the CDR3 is TGTGCCAGTAGCGGGAGTAAGGACACCGGGGAGCTGTTTTTT. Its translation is CASSGSKDTGELFF.

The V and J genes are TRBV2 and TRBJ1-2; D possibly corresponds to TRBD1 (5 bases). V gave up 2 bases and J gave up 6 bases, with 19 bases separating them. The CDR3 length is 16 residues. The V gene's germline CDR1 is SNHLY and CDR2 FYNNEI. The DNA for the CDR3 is TGTGCCAGCAGTGAATCCCTAAGGAGGGGCAGAGATGGCTACACCTTC. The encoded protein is CASSESLRRGRDGYTF.

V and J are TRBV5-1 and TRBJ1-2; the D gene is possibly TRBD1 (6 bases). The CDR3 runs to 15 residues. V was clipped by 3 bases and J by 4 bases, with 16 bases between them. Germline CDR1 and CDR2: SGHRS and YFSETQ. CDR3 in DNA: TGCGCCAGCAGCTGGGACAACCGAGAGGGCTATGGCTACACCTTC. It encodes CASSWDNREGYGYTF.

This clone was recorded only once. The CDR3 nucleotides are TGTGCCAGCAGCTCACAAACAGGGGGCGGAGGCGGCTACACCTTC. It codes for CASSSQTGGGGGYTF. The chain links TRBV11-3 to TRBJ1-2; 9 bases line up with TRBD1. V shed 4 bases, J shed 8 bases, and the junction held 11 bases outside the gene matches. This CDR3 comprises 15 residues. Germline V CDR1 and CDR2: SGHNT, YENEEA. The entire variable domain, with the rest obtained from reference TRBV11-3 and TRBJ1-2, is as follows: EAGVVQSPRYKIIEKKQPVAFWCNPISGHNTLYWYLQNLGQGPELLIRYENEEAVDDSQLPKDRFSAERLKGVDSTLKIQPAELGDSAVYLCASSSQTGGGGGYTFGSGTRLTVV.